The 9 T cell receptor beta chains given below trace back to one sample, sequenced in a study of early T cells in non-severe SARS-CoV-2 infection. TCRdb reprocessed the 5' RACE reads with MiXCR, giving one entry per CDR3 protein. The sample gives approximately 40,000 distinct CDR3 sequences, about a tenth of which show up once; roughly 10% is in the top ten. Material for sequencing was whole blood. Every receptor here comes from an adult who was a healthcare worker with PCR-confirmed SARS-CoV-2 infection or an uninfected control (not recorded which).

This clonotype is large (0.1 to 1%) within its sample. J is TRBJ1-1 and V is TRBV13; possibly TRBD1 for D (5 bases). Trimming took 5 bases from V and 1 from J, leaving 17 bases between them. This CDR3 comprises 16 residues. Looked up from germline, CDR1 is PRHDT and CDR2 is FYEKMQ (reference sequence). This CDR3 reads CASSPMGQPGNTEAFF. The CDR3, as DNA: TGTGCCAGCAGCCCAATGGGGCAGCCGGGGAACACTGAAGCTTTCTTT.

The V call is TRBV14, the J call TRBJ1-6; D possibly corresponds to TRBD1 (5 bases). The CDR3 consists of 17 residues. V was pared by 3 bases and J by 7 bases, with 19 bases between. Germline CDR1 is SGHDN and CDR2 is FVKESK. The DNA for the CDR3 is TGTGCCAGCAGCCACTTGGGAAGGGGAAATACCAATTCACCCCTCCACTTT. Encoded protein: CASSHLGRGNTNSPLHF.

The chain links TRBV7-9 to TRBJ1-1; TRBD1 aligns across 7 bases. The CDR3 is 13 residues long. From germline, CDR1 is SEHNR and CDR2 FQNEAQ (reference sequence). V gave up 8 bases and J gave up 4 bases; unmatched junction bases: 7. The CDR3, as DNA: TGTGCCAGCCGACAGGGAGTAATCACTGAAGCTTTCTTT. Translation gives CASRQGVITEAFF.

The chain uses TRBV5-6 and TRBJ1-5; D remains unclear. Germline CDR1 and CDR2: SGHDT and YYEEEE. The CDR3 extends over 14 amino acids. V was cut by 4 bases and J by 0 bases, with 8 bases left in between. The CDR3 nucleotides are TGTGCCAGCAGCCGGGGAATTAGCAATCAGCCCCAGCATTTT. This encodes CASSRGISNQPQHF.

This sequence joins TRBV29-1 and TRBJ1-2; perhaps TRBD1 as D (5 bases). Germline CDR1 is SQVTM and CDR2 is ANQGSEA. The CDR3 length is 11 residues. V lost 4 bases and J lost 7, with 10 bases in between. CDR3 in DNA: TGCAGCGTTGGGGGCTCAGGTGGCTACACCTTC. Translation gives CSVGGSGGYTF.

This chain joins TRBV10-1 and TRBJ2-5; 7 positions agree with TRBD2. The CDR3 totals 17 residues. Germline-derived CDR1 and CDR2 are WNHNN and SYGVQD (reference sequence). The V segment lost 4 bases and the J segment 3 bases; nucleotides outside the gene matches: 14. The CDR3 DNA follows: TGCGCCAGCAGTGCAGGGACTACGGTCCCGAGCGAAGAGACCCAGTACTTC. Amino acids: CASSAGTTVPSEETQYF.

The chain recombines TRBV5-6 with TRBJ2-2; possibly TRBD1 for D (6 bases). V lost 4 bases to trimming and J lost 0 bases, with 10 bases between them. The CDR3 is 15 residues long. Germline CDR1 reads SGHDT; CDR2 reads YYEEEE. In DNA form, the CDR3 reads TGTGCCAGCAGCCCCGGACAGACGAACACCGGGGAGCTGTTTTTT. This encodes CASSPGQTNTGELFF.

At least ten counts were recorded for this clonotype. The rearrangement links TRBV25-1 to TRBJ2-5; D is uncertain. Germline V gives CDR1 MGHDK, CDR2 SYGVNS. Trimming took off 2 bases at V and 4 bases at J, with 8 bases between the two ends. The CDR3 runs to 13 residues. The CDR3 is CASSEIGGETQYF. The DNA of the CDR3 is TGTGCCAGCAGTGAAATTGGCGGAGAGACCCAGTACTTC.

This clonotype was recorded many times. The J gene is TRBJ1-2, the V gene TRBV10-3; possible D gene TRBD1, 5 bases. CDR1 and CDR2 from the germline V gene are ENHRY and SYGVKD. The CDR3 extends over 14 amino acids. V was clipped by 10 bases and J by 1 base, with 16 bases between them. The chain's CDR3 is CATSEGRGNYGYTF. CDR3 DNA: TGTGCCACGAGCGAGGGGAGAGGTAACTATGGCTACACCTTC.